These 8 T cell receptor beta chains share one sample of origin, sequenced in a study of T-cell reconstitution after alpha-beta-depleted transplantation in children. Researchers prepared the TCRbeta library using unique molecular identifiers, the study reports. Via MiXCR, TCRdb re-called the PCR reads, giving one row per CDR3 protein. The sample records under 250,000 distinct CDR3 sequences, roughly 6.6% being singletons. The material was PBMCs, obtained before TCRalphabeta/CD19-depleted stem cell transplant. The receptor source for this set is a boy aged 2 to 10 with acute lymphoblastic leukemia, due to receive a stem cell transplant.

This clonotype came up many times. The chain has TRBV20-1 and TRBJ2-7; D gene ambiguous. The germline gives CDR1 DFQATT, CDR2 SNEGSKA (reference sequence). The CDR3 extends over 12 amino acids. V gave up 0 bases and J gave up 3 bases, with 6 bases separating them. Written as DNA, the CDR3 is TGCAGTGCTAGAGATCAAAACTACGAGCAGTACTTC. This translates into CSARDQNYEQYF.

This chain connects TRBV11-2 to TRBJ2-7; 7 bases are shared with TRBD2. This CDR3 is built from 17 residues. J was trimmed by 5 bases and V by 1 base; bases with no gene match: 14. CDR1 and CDR2 (germline): SGHAT, FQNNGV. CDR3 loop: CASSLGGWTSTIHEQYF. The CDR3 DNA reads TGTGCCAGCAGCTTAGGGGGGTGGACTAGTACAATCCACGAGCAGTACTTC. Full variable domain (outside the CDR3, taken from reference TRBV11-2 and TRBJ2-7): EAGVAQSPRYKIIEKRQSVAFWCNPISGHATLYWYQQILGQGPKLLIQFQNNGVVDDSQLPKDRFSAERLKGVDSTLKIQPAKLEDSAVYLCASSLGGWTSTIHEQYFGPGTRLTVT.

The chain couples TRBV2 to TRBJ2-5, with 8 bases that match TRBD2. Trimming removed 0 bases from V and 7 bases from J; junction bases left unmatched: 16. The CDR3 totals 18 residues. CDR1 and CDR2 (germline): SNHLY, FYNNEI. This CDR3 reads CASSEALLESGGARTQYF. CDR3 DNA: TGTGCCAGCAGTGAAGCGCTTCTTGAGAGCGGGGGCGCAAGGACCCAGTACTTC. Combining the CDR3 with reference TRBV2 and TRBJ2-5 gives the whole variable domain EPEVTQTPSHQVTQMGQEVILRCVPISNHLYFYWYRQILGQKVEFLVSFYNNEISEKSEIFDDQFSVERPDGSNFTLKIRSTKLEDSAMYFCASSEALLESGGARTQYFGPGTRLLVL.

Ten or more counts support this clonotype. This chain uses TRBV20-1 with TRBJ2-7; perhaps TRBD1 as D (6 bases). Germline V lookup: CDR1 DFQATT, CDR2 SNEGSKA (reference sequence). This CDR3 spans 13 amino acids. Trimming took off 3 bases at V and 3 bases at J, with 12 bases between the two ends. In nucleotides, the CDR3 is TGCAGTGCTAGGACAGGTGGGTTCTACGAGCAGTACTTC. This gives the protein CSARTGGFYEQYF.

This clonotype occurred many times. The genes are TRBV15 and TRBJ2-7; tentative D call: TRBD2 (6 bases). Germline V gives CDR1 LNHNV, CDR2 YYDKDF (reference sequence). Trimming stripped 1 base from V and 2 bases from J, with 9 bases between. The CDR3 has 14 amino acids. CDR3 protein: CATSRGGEAYEQYF. The DNA of the CDR3 is TGTGCCACCAGCAGAGGAGGGGAGGCCTACGAGCAGTACTTC.

Ten or more counts support this clonotype. The chain employs TRBV4-3 and TRBJ2-5; unclear D gene. Germline CDR1 is LGHNA and CDR2 is YSLEER. This CDR3 spans 17 amino acids. V was clipped by 0 bases and J by 2 bases, with 16 bases between them. DNA for the CDR3: TGCGCCAGCAGCCAAGACCGAAAGGACGCGATTCAAGAGACCCAGTACTTC. Its protein is CASSQDRKDAIQETQYF.

This clonotype was seen more than once but under ten times. In nucleotides, the CDR3 is TGTGCCATCAACCCGGGACTAGCTCAAGATGAGCAGTTCTTC. It is translated as CAINPGLAQDEQFF. The rearrangement uses TRBV10-3 and TRBJ2-1, with 9 bases lining up with TRBD2. Germline assignment: CDR1 ENHRY and CDR2 SYGVKD. The CDR3 extends over 14 amino acids. V lost 7 bases, J lost 8 bases, and 9 bases stayed unmatched.

This clonotype was seen repeatedly, ten times or more. This rearrangement joins TRBV6-2 or TRBV6-3 to TRBJ2-2; D possibly corresponds to TRBD1 (5 bases). V lost 6 bases, J lost 2 bases, and 10 bases lay in between. The CDR3 is 14 residues long. The germline V gene has CDR1 MNHEY and CDR2 SVGEGT. The CDR3 bases are TGTGCCAGCAGCGGGCAGGGAAACACCGGGGAGCTGTTTTTT. Amino acids: CASSGQGNTGELFF.